The 25 T cell receptor beta chains presented below share a single source sample, sequenced in a study of blood T cells in healthy people across ages. Primers used in a second PCR of roughly 6 to 11 cycles were a sample-barcoded 5' primer and a J-beta primer mix. TCRdb recomputed calls from the 5' RACE reads with MiXCR, one row per CDR3 protein. The sample contains some 1.5 million distinct CDR3 sequences, roughly 43% of which appear only once. The sequencing input was blood. All receptors derive from a woman aged 18-35 years in good health.

V gene TRBV7-9 combines with J gene TRBJ2-1, with D maybe TRBD1 (6 bases). The V end lost 4 bases, the J end lost 7 bases, and 14 bases lay between the germline ends. Germline V gives CDR1 SEHNR, CDR2 FQNEAQ (reference sequence). The CDR3 loop spans 14 amino acids. CDR3 in DNA: TGTGCCAGCAGCTCAGTTTTAGGGGGAAATGAGCAGTTCTTC. It codes for CASSSVLGGNEQFF.

This clonotype has more than one count but fewer than ten. The chain joins TRBV27 to TRBJ2-7; 10 nucleotides line up with TRBD1. The V and J ends lost 5 bases and 4 bases, in that order; junction bases with no gene match: 8. From germline, CDR1 is MNHEY and CDR2 SMNVEV (reference sequence). This CDR3 spans 15 amino acids. CDR3 loop: CASSPSDRGRYEQYF. DNA for the CDR3: TGTGCCAGCAGTCCCTCGGACAGGGGGAGGTACGAGCAGTACTTC.

This clonotype was counted between two and nine times. This chain connects TRBV20-1 to TRBJ2-7; tentative D call: TRBD2 (6 bases). Trimming stripped 6 bases from V and 4 bases from J, with 19 bases between. Germline loops: CDR1 DFQATT, CDR2 SNEGSKA (reference sequence). The CDR3 runs 14 residues. CDR3: CSARQEGFLYEQYF. The CDR3 nucleotides are TGCAGTGCCCGCCAGGAGGGGTTCCTTTACGAGCAGTACTTC.

The chain combines TRBV7-8 with TRBJ2-1; D is uncertain. The V and J ends lost 1 base and 8 bases respectively, with 12 bases between them. Germline assignment: CDR1 SGHVS and CDR2 FQNEAQ. The length of the CDR3 is 14 residues. The CDR3 is CASSLVRLPYEQFF. CDR3 coding DNA: TGTGCCAGCAGCTTAGTGCGCCTCCCCTATGAGCAGTTCTTC.

The chain uses TRBV20-1 and TRBJ1-6; D uncertain. V lost 5 bases, J lost 0 bases, and 11 bases lay in between. This CDR3 is 15 amino acids long. Germline V gives CDR1 DFQATT, CDR2 SNEGSKA (reference sequence). The CDR3 region is CSAQLAHSYNSPLHF. CDR3 DNA: TGCAGTGCTCAGCTAGCCCACTCCTATAATTCACCCCTCCACTTT.

The CDR3 DNA reads TGTGCCTGGAACTACGGACCCTACGAGCAGTACTTC. It translates to CAWNYGPYEQYF. The rearrangement uses TRBV30 and TRBJ2-7; no reliable D call. Germline assignment: CDR1 GTSNPN and CDR2 SVGIG (reference sequence). This CDR3 is built from 12 residues. V lost 4 bases to trimming and J lost 2 bases, with 9 bases between them. The full variable domain, in which reference TRBV30 and TRBJ2-7 provide the parts outside the CDR3, is SQTIHQWPATLVQPVGSPLSLECTVEGTSNPNLYWYRQAAGRGLQLLFYSVGIGQISSEVPQNLSASRPQDRQFILSSKKLLLSDSGFYLCAWNYGPYEQYFGPGTRLTVT.

The V call is TRBV13, the J call TRBJ1-3; D unresolved. CDR3 length equals 15 residues. Trimming took off 5 bases at V and 0 bases at J, with 11 bases between the two ends. The V gene's germline CDR1 is PRHDT and CDR2 FYEKMQ (reference sequence). CDR3 nucleotides: TGTGCCAGCAGCGATGATAGGTCCTCTGGAAACACCATATATTTT. It encodes CASSDDRSSGNTIYF. Variable domain in full (rest from reference TRBV13 and TRBJ1-3): AAGVIQSPRHLIKEKRETATLKCYPIPRHDTVYWYQQGPGQDPQFLISFYEKMQSDKGSIPDRFSAQQFSDYHSELNMSSLELGDSALYFCASSDDRSSGNTIYFGEGSWLTVV.

This clonotype was detected only once. The CDR3 DNA reads TGTGCCAGCAGCCCCGCGGGATCTAGCGGGAGTTGGAATGAGCAGTTCTTC. Translating it yields CASSPAGSSGSWNEQFF. The rearrangement joins TRBV4-2 to TRBJ2-1; 10 bases align to TRBD2. Germline V gene sequence: CDR1 LGHNA, CDR2 YNFKEQ. The CDR3 has 17 residues. Trimming at V came to 4 bases and at J to 7 bases, leaving 13 bases not matched to a gene.

The rearrangement uses TRBV20-1 and TRBJ2-7; 9 bases are shared with TRBD2. The CDR3 consists of 16 residues. Germline CDR1 and CDR2: DFQATT and SNEGSKA (reference sequence). After removal of 5 bases from V and 3 bases from J, the junction contained 14 bases not matched to a gene. CDR3 in amino acids: CSAGPAPSGEIYEQYF. DNA for the CDR3: TGCAGTGCTGGCCCCGCCCCTAGCGGGGAGATCTACGAGCAGTACTTC.

CDR3 protein: CASSPSTPWKQYF. The DNA for the CDR3 is TGTGCCAGCAGTCCCTCTACTCCCTGGAAGCAGTACTTC. The J gene is TRBJ2-5, the V gene TRBV6-2 or TRBV6-3; D is unclear. This CDR3 spans 13 amino acids. V lost 5 bases to trimming and J lost 11 bases, with 18 bases between them. Germline loops: CDR1 MNHEY, CDR2 SVGEGT.

This chain joins TRBV12-3 or TRBV12-4 and TRBJ1-2; 7 bases map to TRBD1. The CDR3 covers 14 residues. V shed 3 bases, J shed 7 bases, and the junction held 8 bases outside the gene matches. CDR3 protein: CASSFPGGFGGYTF. The CDR3 coding sequence is TGTGCCAGCAGTTTTCCAGGGGGATTTGGTGGCTACACCTTC.

CDR3 loop: CASRSASGLTDTQYF. As DNA, the CDR3 is TGTGCCAGCAGGAGTGCTAGCGGGCTCACAGATACGCAGTATTTT. The V and J genes are TRBV2 and TRBJ2-3, with 8 bases that match TRBD2. J gave up 2 bases and V 6 bases, and 7 bases lay outside the gene matches. CDR1 is SNHLY, CDR2 FYNNEI, per germline. CDR3 length equals 15 residues.

The chain links TRBV27 to TRBJ1-1, with 9 bases that match TRBD1. Germline assignment: CDR1 MNHEY and CDR2 SMNVEV (reference sequence). The CDR3 covers 14 residues. J gave up 8 bases and V 3 bases, and 7 bases lay outside the gene matches. CDR3 DNA sequence: TGTGCCAGCAGTTTCCAGGGACAGGGTTTGGAAGCTTTCTTT. Protein product: CASSFQGQGLEAFF.

The chain recombines TRBV2 with TRBJ1-1, with TRBD1 identical over 7 bases. V shed 7 bases and J 1 base; nucleotides not matched to a gene: 3. The length of the CDR3 is 13 residues. Germline CDR1 reads SNHLY; CDR2 reads FYNNEI. The CDR3: CASIRGRNTEAFF. The DNA of the CDR3 is TGTGCCAGCATCAGGGGGAGGAACACTGAAGCTTTCTTT.

This clonotype occurred a few times. The J gene is TRBJ1-6, the V gene TRBV7-9, with D possibly matching TRBD1 (5 bases). The germline V and J ends were trimmed by 6 bases and 14 bases, with 17 bases remaining between them. The CDR3 loop spans 13 amino acids. Germline CDR1 is SEHNR and CDR2 is FQNEAQ (reference sequence). CDR3: CASSSEGHLALHF. CDR3 nucleotide sequence: TGTGCCAGCAGTTCGGAGGGGCATTTGGCCCTCCACTTT.

The chain joins TRBV7-3 to TRBJ2-1, with D unclear. The CDR3 has 13 amino acids. The ends were cut back, 4 bases at V and 10 bases at J, with 14 bases in the middle. Germline values: CDR1 SGHTA, CDR2 FQGTGA. Written as DNA, the CDR3 is TGTGCCAGCAGCTCGAGTTACAATGAGGAGCAGTTCTTC. Translated, it gives CASSSSYNEEQFF. Looking up the rest from reference TRBV7-3 and TRBJ2-1 gives the full variable domain: GAGVSQTPSNKVTEKGKYVELRCDPISGHTALYWYRQSLGQGPEFLIYFQGTGAADDSGLPNDRFFAVRPEGSVSTLKIQRTERGDSAVYLCASSSSYNEEQFFGPGTRLTVL.

This sequence joins TRBV18 and TRBJ2-1; D is possibly TRBD2 (6 bases). Trimming removed 1 base at V and 0 bases at J, with 16 bases between. Germline CDR1 and CDR2: KGHSH and LQKENI. The CDR3 is 18 amino acids. The CDR3 DNA sequence: TGTGCCAGCTCACCACTGGAGGGTTCTGCAAGCTCCTACAATGAGCAGTTCTTC. Its protein product is CASSPLEGSASSYNEQFF.

The genes are TRBV4-1 and TRBJ2-5; 7 bases map to TRBD2. Germline lookup yields CDR1 MGHRA and CDR2 YSYEKL. The CDR3 has 15 residues. V was clipped by 2 bases and J by 11 bases; unmatched bases: 14. The CDR3 sequence: CASSQLLRLAFEQYF. CDR3 coding DNA: TGCGCCAGCAGCCAACTCCTTCGACTAGCTTTTGAGCAGTACTTC.

The V call is TRBV28, the J call TRBJ2-3; TRBD2 is a possible D gene (5 bases). Germline CDR1 reads MDHEN; CDR2 reads SYDVKM. V dropped 5 bases and J dropped 0 bases, with 15 bases sitting between them. The CDR3 extends over 16 amino acids. CDR3 protein: CASSTPSRGSTDTQYF. DNA of the CDR3: TGTGCCAGCAGTACCCCAAGCCGGGGTAGCACAGATACGCAGTATTTT. Complete variable domain (other parts from reference TRBV28 and TRBJ2-3): DVKVTQSSRYLVKRTGEKVFLECVQDMDHENMFWYRQDPGLGLRLIYFSYDVKMKEKGDIPEGYSVSREKKERFSLILESASTNQTSMYLCASSTPSRGSTDTQYFGPGTRLTVL.

This rearrangement joins TRBV14 to TRBJ1-5; 9 positions match TRBD1. This CDR3 has 19 amino acids. The germline V gene has CDR1 SGHDN and CDR2 FVKESK. The J segment lost 0 bases and the V segment lost 3 bases, leaving 12 bases of the junction unmatched. CDR3 coding DNA: TGTGCCAGCAGCCAGGGGGACAGGGTAAGGAACTATAGCAATCAGCCCCAGCATTTT. Translation: CASSQGDRVRNYSNQPQHF.

This clonotype has ten or more counts. J is TRBJ1-2 and V is TRBV25-1; D remains ambiguous. Trimming shortened V by 3 bases and J by 4 bases, and 9 bases separated the two germline ends. The CDR3 is 13 amino acids. Germline loops: CDR1 MGHDK, CDR2 SYGVNS. As DNA, the CDR3 is TGTGCCAGCAGTGAGGGAGAGGCCTATGGCTACACCTTC. Translation gives CASSEGEAYGYTF.

The chain carries TRBV12-3 or TRBV12-4 and TRBJ1-2, with D maybe TRBD1 (6 bases). The CDR3 runs to 12 residues. Between the trimmed V and J ends, which lost 5 bases and 8 bases, there was a span of 12 bases. In DNA, the CDR3 is TGTGCCAGCAGTAGGGGGTTCATCGGCTACACCTTC. This gives the protein CASSRGFIGYTF.

The chain employs TRBV6-2 or TRBV6-3 and TRBJ1-1; weak D call: TRBD1 (6 bases). Trimming took off 2 bases at V and 1 base at J, with 11 bases between the two ends. The CDR3 has 15 amino acids. Germline-derived CDR1 and CDR2 are MNHEY and SVGEGT. The DNA of the CDR3 is TGTGCCAGCAGTTACCGGGGACACGGGAACACTGAAGCTTTCTTT. This translates into CASSYRGHGNTEAFF.

The rearrangement links TRBV6-5 to TRBJ2-1, with D uncertain. V lost 0 bases to trimming and J lost 6 bases, with 15 bases between them. CDR3 length: 16 residues. In germline, CDR1 is MNHEY, CDR2 SVGAGI. The CDR3 loop is CASSYSKGSVGNEQFF. CDR3 sequence (DNA): TGTGCCAGCAGTTACTCGAAGGGCTCAGTAGGCAATGAGCAGTTCTTC.

J is TRBJ2-3 and V is TRBV13; 10 bases match TRBD2. V was pared by 5 bases and J by 0 bases, with 8 bases of the junction left unmatched. The CDR3 runs to 17 residues. Per the germline V gene, CDR1 is PRHDT and CDR2 is FYEKMQ (reference sequence). The CDR3 loop reads CASSLLGLAVSTDTQYF. The CDR3 region has the DNA TGTGCCAGCAGCCTACTAGGACTAGCGGTGAGCACAGATACGCAGTATTTT.